This T cell receptor beta chain is drawn from a study of technical replicates of blood from several donors (dated by TCRdb to about 2017). The method behind the library was the immunoSEQ multiplex PCR assay. TCRdb stores this immuneACCESS table with in-frame sequences only. Part of the clones is absent; in the studies checked, under half of the shortfall reflects unresolved V genes, and no reason is known for the rest. The sample records around 80,000 clones, roughly nine tenths of which are singletons. The ten largest account for around 0.25% of the sample. Remarks on this clone: The antigen it binds to is not known. Within one base of it there is no much larger clone, and no base qualities were kept.

V is clipped by 1 base and J by 3 bases, and the sequence between their germline boundaries is 7 bases long. From its cysteine to its phenylalanine, the CDR3 spans 13 amino acids. The sequence is cut down to CDR3 DNA, 39 bases in frame from base 1. The germline V gene (reference sequence) specifies SEHNR as CDR1 and FQNEAQ as CDR2. The receptor's source is a human donor in good health. The specimen was T cells isolated from PBMCs. The V and J genes are TRBV7-9 and TRBJ2-7; the D gene is perhaps TRBD1, from 5 matching bases. This receptor carries the CDR3 CASSLGGVYEQYF. The nucleotide sequence is given as TGTGCCAGCAGCTTAGGGGGCGTCTACGAGCAGTACTTC.